The 20 T cell receptor beta chains in this list originate from one sample, sequenced in a study of T cell repertoires in cytomegalovirus infection. Each CDR3 protein is one row after TCRdb ran MiXCR on the reads. The sample records around 450,000 distinct CDR3 sequences, approximately 33% being singletons. Specimen: PBMCs. These receptors were taken from a human donor in good health (CMV status not recorded). Some clones in this sample may be carry-over from other donors' samples.

The gene calls are TRBV12-3 or TRBV12-4 and TRBJ2-3; 7 bases agree with TRBD2. The CDR3 length is 13 residues. J was trimmed by 6 bases and V by 8 bases; bases with no gene match: 8. CDR3 protein: CASWTRIMDTQYF. CDR3 in DNA: TGTGCCAGCTGGACTAGGATCATGGATACGCAGTATTTT.

In its sample, this clonotype was seen a few times. This chain's CDR3 is CATRPGQIYEQYF. CDR3 bases: TGTGCCACCAGGCCGGGACAGATCTACGAGCAGTACTTC. This chain connects TRBV10-3 to TRBJ2-7, with 7 bases lining up with TRBD1. Unmatched junction bases numbered 9, after V lost 10 bases and J lost 3 bases. The CDR3 covers 13 residues. Germline CDR1 is ENHRY and CDR2 is SYGVKD.

The chain couples TRBV4-2 to TRBJ2-3, with TRBD2 matching 11 bases. The CDR3 has 16 amino acids. Per the germline V gene, CDR1 is LGHNA and CDR2 is YNFKEQ. J gave up 1 base and V 4 bases, and 4 bases lay outside the gene matches. CDR3 in DNA: TGTGCCAGCAGCCGACTAGCGGGGAGCCGCACAGATACGCAGTATTTT. Translated, it gives CASSRLAGSRTDTQYF.

J is TRBJ2-3 and V is TRBV10-2; 7 bases are shared with TRBD2. The J segment lost 4 bases and the V segment lost 6 bases, leaving 7 bases of the junction unmatched. CDR1 is WSHSY and CDR2 is SAAADI in the germline V gene. This CDR3 is built from 14 residues. The CDR3 is CASSAPTSSDTQYF. CDR3 sequence (DNA): TGCGCCAGCAGCGCCCCGACTAGCTCAGATACGCAGTATTTT.

This chain links TRBV20-1 with TRBJ2-7; 8 bases fit TRBD1. Germline-derived CDR1 and CDR2 are DFQATT and SNEGSKA (reference sequence). Germline trimming cut 3 bases from V and 6 bases from J; bases unmatched to any gene: 7. The CDR3 length is 13 residues. The CDR3: CSASQGALFEQYF. In DNA, the CDR3 is TGCAGTGCTAGCCAGGGGGCTCTTTTCGAGCAGTACTTC.

A word on this clonotype: This CDR3 fails to terminate in the conserved phenylalanine or tryptophan, so it likely reflects a read error. The limits of the CDR3 on the DNA are not certain, so only TCRdb's listed CDR3 is given. The rearrangement links TRBV7-2 to TRBJ1-5. CDR1 SGHTA and CDR2 FQGNSA come from the germline V gene. Inclusive of both ends, the CDR3 amounts to 12 amino acids. The CDR3 protein is CASSLTNQPKPC.

Concerning this clonotype: A read error may account for a junction end that differs from germline. V usage is TRBV7-9 and J usage is TRBJ1-1; unclear D gene. The length of the CDR3 is 14 residues. The germline CDR1 and CDR2 sequences are SEHNR and FQNEAQ (reference sequence). The DNA for the CDR3 is TGTGCCAGCAGCCCCGGGCACACGAACACTGAAGCTTTATTT. This codes for CASSPGHTNTEALF. Looking up the rest from reference TRBV7-9 and TRBJ1-1 gives the full variable domain: DTGVSQNPRHKITKRGQNVTFRCDPISEHNRLYWYRQTLGQGPEFLTYFQNEAQLEKSRLLSDRFSAERPKGSFSTLEIQRTEQGDSAMYLCASSPGHTNTEALFGQGTRLTVV.

The chain carries TRBV28 and TRBJ1-5; the D is unclear. The CDR3 length is 16 residues. Trimming took off 3 bases at V and 0 bases at J, with 12 bases between the two ends. Germline V CDR1 and CDR2: MDHEN, SYDVKM. This CDR3 reads CASSLVGRNSNQPQHF. CDR3 DNA sequence: TGTGCCAGCAGTTTGGTTGGCAGAAATAGCAATCAGCCCCAGCATTTT.

The gene calls are TRBV5-4 and TRBJ1-2; D possibly corresponds to TRBD1 (6 bases). Germline V gene data show CDR1 as SGHNT and CDR2 as YYREEE (reference sequence). The V end was cut by 4 bases, the J end by 4 bases, with 14 bases between. The CDR3 loop spans 14 amino acids. Written as DNA, the CDR3 is TGTGCCAGCAGCGGGTTTGACAGGAGCTATGGCTACACCTTC. Translated: CASSGFDRSYGYTF.

This clonotype was detected many times. The V gene is TRBV7-2, the J gene TRBJ1-2; D is perhaps TRBD1 (5 bases). V lost 5 bases to trimming and J lost 8 bases, with 18 bases between them. The germline V gene encodes CDR1 SGHTA and CDR2 FQGNSA. This CDR3 is 14 amino acids long. CDR3 loop: CASSIPRSAGGYTF. CDR3 nucleotide sequence: TGTGCCAGCAGCATCCCCCGGTCAGCAGGGGGCTACACCTTC. Based on the CDR3 plus reference TRBV7-2 and TRBJ1-2, the full variable domain is GAGVSQSPSNKVTEKGKDVELRCDPISGHTALYWYRQSLGQGLEFLIYFQGNSAPDKSGLPSDRFSAERTGGSVSTLTIQRTQQEDSAVYLCASSIPRSAGGYTFGSGTRLTVV.

On this clonotype: The conserved closing phenylalanine or tryptophan is absent in this CDR3, likely reflecting a read error. This rearrangement joins TRBV14 to TRBJ2-6, with TRBD1 as a possible D gene (5 bases). The germline V gene has CDR1 SGHDN and CDR2 FVKESK. Trimming took off 5 bases at V and 6 bases at J, with 14 bases between the two ends. The CDR3 contains 15 residues. The CDR3 nucleotides are TGTGCCAGCAGCGAAGGGGTCCTCCCGGCCAACGTCCTGACTTTA. Its protein is CASSEGVLPANVLTL.

This clonotype was recorded a few times. This sequence joins TRBV7-2 and TRBJ1-5; 9 positions agree with TRBD1. Germline V CDR1 and CDR2: SGHTA, FQGNSA. This CDR3 has 15 amino acids. With 1 base clipped from V and 6 bases from J, the junction kept 4 bases outside the gene matches. The CDR3 spells CASSLGDRDGQPQHF. The CDR3 coding sequence is TGTGCCAGCAGCTTAGGGGACAGGGATGGTCAGCCCCAGCATTTT.

This chain connects TRBV5-8 to TRBJ1-6; D ambiguous. CDR3 length: 15 residues. V lost 5 bases and J lost 0, with 9 bases in between. The germline V gene has CDR1 SGHTS and CDR2 YDEGEE. CDR3 bases: TGTGCCAGCAGACCGACCAGCTCCTATAATTCACCCCTCCACTTT. Translating it yields CASRPTSSYNSPLHF.

V is TRBV3-1 and J is TRBJ1-2; D unclear. V lost 5 bases and J lost 2, with 9 bases in between. CDR3 length: 13 residues. CDR1 and CDR2 from the germline V gene are LGHDT and YNNKEL (reference sequence). The CDR3 spells CASSSEKNYGYTF. In DNA form, the CDR3 reads TGTGCCAGCAGCTCCGAGAAAAACTATGGCTACACCTTC.

The J gene is TRBJ2-7, the V gene TRBV6-4; D call uncertain. The germline V gene has CDR1 MRHNA and CDR2 SNTAGT. Trimming shortened V by 7 bases and J by 4 bases, and 11 bases separated the two germline ends. CDR3 length: 12 residues. The CDR3 reads CASIFPFYEQYF. CDR3 nucleotides: TGTGCCAGCATCTTTCCCTTTTACGAGCAGTACTTC.

This clonotype was seen many times. The rearrangement links TRBV7-8 to TRBJ1-6, with D possibly being TRBD1 (5 bases). This CDR3 spans 13 amino acids. CDR1 SGHVS and CDR2 FQNEAQ come from the germline V gene. V was trimmed by 7 bases and J by 7 bases, leaving 11 bases between them. The CDR3 spells CASKAGENSPLHF. CDR3 coding DNA: TGTGCCAGCAAGGCGGGGGAGAATTCACCCCTCCACTTT.

A remark on this clonotype: Germline is not matched at one junction end, which may reflect a read error. This chain links TRBV6-2 or TRBV6-3 with TRBJ2-1; D is uncertain. The CDR3 sequence is 16 residues long. Germline V gene sequence: CDR1 MNHEY, CDR2 SVGEGT. The CDR3 DNA reads as TGTGCCAGCAGTTACCCGGAACTGGGCTCCTACAATGAGCAGTGCTTC. As protein: CASSYPELGSYNEQCF.

A few counts support this clonotype. The genes are TRBV15 and TRBJ2-5; D may match TRBD1 or TRBD2 (7 bases each). Germline CDR1 reads LNHNV; CDR2 reads YYDKDF (reference sequence). Trimming shortened V by 0 bases and J by 3 bases, and 14 bases separated the two germline ends. The CDR3 is made up of 16 amino acids. The CDR3 coding sequence is TGTGCCACCAGCAGAGATGGCAGGGGGGGAAAAGAGACCCAGTACTTC. This codes for CATSRDGRGGKETQYF.

In the case of this clonotype: In this CDR3 the conserved last residue, phenylalanine or tryptophan, is missing, so a read error is likely. The chain recombines TRBV6-1 with TRBJ1-2; D gene ambiguous. Germline V gene data show CDR1 as MNHNS and CDR2 as SASEGT. Trimming took 1 base from V and 0 from J, leaving 15 bases between them. This CDR3 has 17 amino acids. The CDR3 is CASSEEGRGCSNYGYTL. The CDR3 coding sequence is TGTGCCAGCAGTGAAGAGGGTCGGGGTTGCTCTAACTATGGCTACACCTTG.

This clonotype was recorded a few times. The chain recombines TRBV7-6 with TRBJ2-5; 7 bases fit TRBD1. This CDR3 comprises 14 residues. The V gene's germline CDR1 is SGHVS and CDR2 FNYEAQ. V dropped 5 bases and J dropped 4; count of bases not matched to a gene: 7. The CDR3 protein is CASSDPTGRETQYF. CDR3 DNA sequence: TGTGCCAGCAGCGATCCGACAGGGCGAGAGACCCAGTACTTC.